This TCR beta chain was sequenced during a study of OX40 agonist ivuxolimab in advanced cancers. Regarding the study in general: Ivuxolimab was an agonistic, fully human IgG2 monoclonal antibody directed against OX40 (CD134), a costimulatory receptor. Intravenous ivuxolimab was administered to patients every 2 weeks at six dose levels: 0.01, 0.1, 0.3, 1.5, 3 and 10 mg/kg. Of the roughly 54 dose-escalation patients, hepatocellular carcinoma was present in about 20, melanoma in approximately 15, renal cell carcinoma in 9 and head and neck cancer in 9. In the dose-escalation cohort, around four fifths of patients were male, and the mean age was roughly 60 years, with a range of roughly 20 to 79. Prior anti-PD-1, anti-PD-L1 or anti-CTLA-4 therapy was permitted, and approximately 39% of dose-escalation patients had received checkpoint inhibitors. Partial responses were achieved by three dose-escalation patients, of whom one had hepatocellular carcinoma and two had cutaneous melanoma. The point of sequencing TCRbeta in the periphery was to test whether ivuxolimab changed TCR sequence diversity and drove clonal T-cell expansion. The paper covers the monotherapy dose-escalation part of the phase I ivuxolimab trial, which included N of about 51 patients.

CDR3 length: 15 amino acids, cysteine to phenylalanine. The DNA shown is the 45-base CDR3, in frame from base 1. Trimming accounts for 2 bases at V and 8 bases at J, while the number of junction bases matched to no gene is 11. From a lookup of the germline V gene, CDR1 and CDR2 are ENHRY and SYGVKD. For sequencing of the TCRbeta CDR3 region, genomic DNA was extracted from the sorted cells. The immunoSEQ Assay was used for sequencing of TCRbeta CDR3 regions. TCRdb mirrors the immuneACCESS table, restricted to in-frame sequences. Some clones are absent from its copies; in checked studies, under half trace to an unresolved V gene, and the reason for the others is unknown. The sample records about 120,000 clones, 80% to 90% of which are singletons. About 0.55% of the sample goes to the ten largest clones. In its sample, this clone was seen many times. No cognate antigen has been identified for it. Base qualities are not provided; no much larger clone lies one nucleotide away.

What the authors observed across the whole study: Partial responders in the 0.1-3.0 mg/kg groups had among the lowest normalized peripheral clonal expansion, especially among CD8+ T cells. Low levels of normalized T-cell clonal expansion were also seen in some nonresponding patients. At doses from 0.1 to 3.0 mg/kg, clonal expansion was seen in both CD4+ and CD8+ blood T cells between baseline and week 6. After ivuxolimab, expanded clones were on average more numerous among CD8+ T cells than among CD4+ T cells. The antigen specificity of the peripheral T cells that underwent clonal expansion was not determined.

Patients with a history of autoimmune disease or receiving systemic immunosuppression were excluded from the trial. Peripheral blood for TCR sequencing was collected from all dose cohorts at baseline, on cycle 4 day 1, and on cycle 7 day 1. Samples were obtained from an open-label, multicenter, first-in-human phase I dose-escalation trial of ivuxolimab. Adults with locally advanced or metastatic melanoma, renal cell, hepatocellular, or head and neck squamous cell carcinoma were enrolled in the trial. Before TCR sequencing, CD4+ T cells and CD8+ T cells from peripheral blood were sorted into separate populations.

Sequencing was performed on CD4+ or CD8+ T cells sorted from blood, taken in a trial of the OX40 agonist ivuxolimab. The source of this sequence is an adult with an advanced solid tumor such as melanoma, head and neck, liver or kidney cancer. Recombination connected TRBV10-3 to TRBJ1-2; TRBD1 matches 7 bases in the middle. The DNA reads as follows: TGTGCCATCAGTGAGATGCGGGGTGACAGGGAGGGCTACACCTTC. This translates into CAISEMRGDREGYTF.